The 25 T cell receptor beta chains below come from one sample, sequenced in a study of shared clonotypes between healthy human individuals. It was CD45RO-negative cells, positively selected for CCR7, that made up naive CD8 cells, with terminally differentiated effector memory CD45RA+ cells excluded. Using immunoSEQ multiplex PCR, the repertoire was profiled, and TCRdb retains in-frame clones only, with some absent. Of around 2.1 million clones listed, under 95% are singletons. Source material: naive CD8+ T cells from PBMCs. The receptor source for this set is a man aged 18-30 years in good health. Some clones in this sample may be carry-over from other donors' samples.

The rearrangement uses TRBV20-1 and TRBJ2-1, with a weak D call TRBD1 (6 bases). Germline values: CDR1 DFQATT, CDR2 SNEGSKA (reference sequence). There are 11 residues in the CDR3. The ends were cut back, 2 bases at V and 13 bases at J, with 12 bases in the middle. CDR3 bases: TGCAGTGCTAGACAGGGGCCCGTTCAGTTCTTC. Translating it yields CSARQGPVQFF.

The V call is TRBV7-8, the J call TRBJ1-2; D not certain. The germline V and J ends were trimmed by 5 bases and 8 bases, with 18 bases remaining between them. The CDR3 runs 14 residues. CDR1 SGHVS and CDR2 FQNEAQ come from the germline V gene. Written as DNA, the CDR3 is TGTGCCAGCAGCCCCACCCAAGTTCTTTTCGGCTACACCTTC. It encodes CASSPTQVLFGYTF.

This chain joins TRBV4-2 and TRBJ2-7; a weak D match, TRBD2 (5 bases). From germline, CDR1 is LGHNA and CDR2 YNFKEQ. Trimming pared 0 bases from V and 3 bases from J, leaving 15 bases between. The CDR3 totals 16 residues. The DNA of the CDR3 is TGTGCCAGCAGCCAAGAATACTTGGCGGGCGACTACGAGCAGTACTTC. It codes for CASSQEYLAGDYEQYF.

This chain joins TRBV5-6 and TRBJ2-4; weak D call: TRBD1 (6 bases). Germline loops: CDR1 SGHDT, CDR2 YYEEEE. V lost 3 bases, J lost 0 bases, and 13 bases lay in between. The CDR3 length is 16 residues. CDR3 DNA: TGTGCCAGCAGCTATGGACAGTTACTAGCCAAAAACATTCAGTACTTC. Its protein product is CASSYGQLLAKNIQYF.

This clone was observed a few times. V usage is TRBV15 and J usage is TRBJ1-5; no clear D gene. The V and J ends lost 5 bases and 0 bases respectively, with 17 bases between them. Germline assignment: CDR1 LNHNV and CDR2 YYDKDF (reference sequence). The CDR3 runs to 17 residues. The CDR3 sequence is CATSLTTKVNSNQPQHF. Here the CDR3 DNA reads TGTGCCACCAGCCTCACCACAAAAGTCAATAGCAATCAGCCCCAGCATTTT.

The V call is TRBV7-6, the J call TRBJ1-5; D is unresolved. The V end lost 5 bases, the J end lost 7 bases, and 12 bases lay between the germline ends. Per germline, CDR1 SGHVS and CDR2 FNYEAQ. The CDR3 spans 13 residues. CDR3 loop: CASSPRLGQPQHF. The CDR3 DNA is TGTGCCAGCAGCCCCCGTCTTGGACAGCCCCAGCATTTT.

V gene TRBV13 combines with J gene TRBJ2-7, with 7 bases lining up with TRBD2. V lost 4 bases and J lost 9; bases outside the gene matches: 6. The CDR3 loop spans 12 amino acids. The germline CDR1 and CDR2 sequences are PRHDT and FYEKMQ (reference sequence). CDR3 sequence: CASSWEGPTQYF. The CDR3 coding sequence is TGTGCCAGCAGCTGGGAGGGTCCAACGCAGTACTTC.

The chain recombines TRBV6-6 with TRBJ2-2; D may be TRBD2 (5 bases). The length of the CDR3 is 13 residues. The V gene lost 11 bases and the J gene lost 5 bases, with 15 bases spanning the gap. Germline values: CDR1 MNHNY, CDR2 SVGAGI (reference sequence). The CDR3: CACGLPSTGELFF. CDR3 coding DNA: TGTGCCTGCGGGCTACCGAGTACCGGGGAGCTGTTTTTT.

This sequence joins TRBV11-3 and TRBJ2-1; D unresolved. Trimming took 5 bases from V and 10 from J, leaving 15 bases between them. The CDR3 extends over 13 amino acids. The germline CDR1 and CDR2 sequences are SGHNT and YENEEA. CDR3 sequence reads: CASSRSRGEEQFF. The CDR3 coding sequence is TGTGCCAGCAGCAGAAGCCGTGGGGAAGAGCAGTTCTTC.

This CDR3 reads CASSQVLGNPNTEAFF. CDR3 DNA sequence: TGCGCCAGCAGCCAAGTTTTAGGGAACCCGAACACTGAAGCTTTCTTT. The chain has TRBV4-3 and TRBJ1-1; D remains ambiguous. V was clipped by 1 base and J by 1 base, with 13 bases between them. Germline CDR1 and CDR2: LGHNA and YSLEER. CDR3 length equals 16 residues.

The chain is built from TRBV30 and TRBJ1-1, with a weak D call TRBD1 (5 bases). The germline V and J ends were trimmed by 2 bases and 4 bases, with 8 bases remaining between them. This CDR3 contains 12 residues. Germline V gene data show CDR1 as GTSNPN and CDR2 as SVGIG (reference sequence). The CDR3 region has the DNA TGTGCCTGGAGTATGGGGGGCACTGAAGCTTTCTTT. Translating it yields CAWSMGGTEAFF.

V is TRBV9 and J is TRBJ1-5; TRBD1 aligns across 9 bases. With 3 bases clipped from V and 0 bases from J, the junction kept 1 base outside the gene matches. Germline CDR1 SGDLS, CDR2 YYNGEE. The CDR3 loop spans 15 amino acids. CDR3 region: CASSGQGDSNQPQHF. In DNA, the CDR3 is TGTGCCAGCAGCGGACAGGGGGATAGCAATCAGCCCCAGCATTTT.

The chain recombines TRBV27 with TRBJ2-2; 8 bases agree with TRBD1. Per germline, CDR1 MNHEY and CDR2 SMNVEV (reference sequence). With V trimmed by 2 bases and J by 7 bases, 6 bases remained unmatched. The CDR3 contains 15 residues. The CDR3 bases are TGTGCCAGCAGTTTAGCCAGGGGGCTTCACGGGGAGCTGTTTTTT. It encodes CASSLARGLHGELFF.

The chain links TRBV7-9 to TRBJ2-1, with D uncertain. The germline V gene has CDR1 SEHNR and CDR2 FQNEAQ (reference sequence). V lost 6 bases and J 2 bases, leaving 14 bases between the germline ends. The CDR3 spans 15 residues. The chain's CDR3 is CASSPLDDTYNEQFF. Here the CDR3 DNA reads TGTGCCAGCAGTCCCCTCGACGATACCTACAATGAGCAGTTCTTC.

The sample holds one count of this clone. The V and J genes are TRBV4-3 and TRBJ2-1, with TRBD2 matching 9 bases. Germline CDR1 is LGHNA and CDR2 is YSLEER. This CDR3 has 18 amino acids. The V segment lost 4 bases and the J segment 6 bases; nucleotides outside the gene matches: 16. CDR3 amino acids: CASSLRRGNSGRINEQFF. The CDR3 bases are TGCGCCAGCAGCCTCCGAAGAGGAAATAGCGGGAGAATCAATGAGCAGTTCTTC.

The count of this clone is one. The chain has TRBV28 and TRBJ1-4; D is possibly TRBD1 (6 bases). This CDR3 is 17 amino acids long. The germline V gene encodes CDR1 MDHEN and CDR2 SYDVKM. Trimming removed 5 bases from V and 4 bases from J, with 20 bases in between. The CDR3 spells CASSPQLPGAINEKLFF. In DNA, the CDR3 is TGTGCCAGCAGTCCCCAGCTCCCGGGGGCCATTAATGAAAAACTGTTTTTT.

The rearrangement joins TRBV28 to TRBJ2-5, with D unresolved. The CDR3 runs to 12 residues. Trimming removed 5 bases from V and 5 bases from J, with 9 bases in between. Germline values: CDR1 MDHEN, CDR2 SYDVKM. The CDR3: CASSGVGETQYF. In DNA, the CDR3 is TGTGCCAGCAGTGGGGTGGGGGAGACCCAGTACTTC.

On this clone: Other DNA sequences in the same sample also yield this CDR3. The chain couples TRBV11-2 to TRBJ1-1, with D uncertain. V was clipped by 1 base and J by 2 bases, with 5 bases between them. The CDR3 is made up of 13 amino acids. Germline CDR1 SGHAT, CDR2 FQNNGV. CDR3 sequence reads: CASSLGSNTEAFF. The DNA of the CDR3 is TGTGCCAGCAGCTTAGGGTCTAACACTGAAGCTTTCTTT. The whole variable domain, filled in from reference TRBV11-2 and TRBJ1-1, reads EAGVAQSPRYKIIEKRQSVAFWCNPISGHATLYWYQQILGQGPKLLIQFQNNGVVDDSQLPKDRFSAERLKGVDSTLKIQPAKLEDSAVYLCASSLGSNTEAFFGQGTRLTVV.

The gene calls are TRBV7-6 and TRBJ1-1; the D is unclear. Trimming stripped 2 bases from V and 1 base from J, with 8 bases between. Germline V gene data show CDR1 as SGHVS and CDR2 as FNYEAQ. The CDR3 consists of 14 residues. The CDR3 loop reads CASSLRSRNTEAFF. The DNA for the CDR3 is TGTGCCAGCAGCTTAAGATCGCGGAACACTGAAGCTTTCTTT.

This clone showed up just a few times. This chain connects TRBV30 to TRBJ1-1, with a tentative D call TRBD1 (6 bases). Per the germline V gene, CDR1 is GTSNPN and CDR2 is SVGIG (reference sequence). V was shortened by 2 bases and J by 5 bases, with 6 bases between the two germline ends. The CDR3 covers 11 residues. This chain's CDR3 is CAWSQGTEAFF. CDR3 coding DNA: TGTGCCTGGAGTCAGGGGACTGAAGCTTTCTTT. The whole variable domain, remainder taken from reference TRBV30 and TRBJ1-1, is SQTIHQWPATLVQPVGSPLSLECTVEGTSNPNLYWYRQAAGRGLQLLFYSVGIGQISSEVPQNLSASRPQDRQFILSSKKLLLSDSGFYLCAWSQGTEAFFGQGTRLTVV.

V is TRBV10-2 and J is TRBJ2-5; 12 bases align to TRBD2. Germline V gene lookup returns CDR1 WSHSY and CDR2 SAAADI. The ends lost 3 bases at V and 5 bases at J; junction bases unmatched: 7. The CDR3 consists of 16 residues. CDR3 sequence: CASSETSGRSWETQYF. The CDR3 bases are TGCGCCAGCAGTGAAACTAGCGGGAGGTCGTGGGAGACCCAGTACTTC.

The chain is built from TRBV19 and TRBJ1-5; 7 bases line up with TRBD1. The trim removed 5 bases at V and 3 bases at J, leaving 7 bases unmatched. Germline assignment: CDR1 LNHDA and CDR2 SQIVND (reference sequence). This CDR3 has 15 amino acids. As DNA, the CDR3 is TGTGCCAGTAGTCCACTGGACAGGTTCAATCAGCCCCAGCATTTT. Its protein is CASSPLDRFNQPQHF.

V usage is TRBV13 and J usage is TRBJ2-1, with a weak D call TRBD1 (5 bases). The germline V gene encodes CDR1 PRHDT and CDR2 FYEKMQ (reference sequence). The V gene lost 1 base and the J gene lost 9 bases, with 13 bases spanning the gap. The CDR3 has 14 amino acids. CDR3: CASSLVTGVGEQFF. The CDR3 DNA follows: TGTGCCAGCAGCTTAGTTACAGGAGTGGGTGAGCAGTTCTTC.

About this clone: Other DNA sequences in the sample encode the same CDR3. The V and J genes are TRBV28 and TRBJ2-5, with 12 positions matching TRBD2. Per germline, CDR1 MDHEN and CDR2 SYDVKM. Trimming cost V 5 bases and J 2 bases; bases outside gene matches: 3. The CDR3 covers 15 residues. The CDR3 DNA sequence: TGTGCCAGCAGTCCAGGACTAGCGGGACAAGAGACCCAGTACTTC. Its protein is CASSPGLAGQETQYF.

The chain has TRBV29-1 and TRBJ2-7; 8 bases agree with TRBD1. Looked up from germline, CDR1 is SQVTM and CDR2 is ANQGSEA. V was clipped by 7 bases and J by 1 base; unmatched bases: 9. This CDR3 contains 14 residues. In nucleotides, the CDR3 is TGCAGCGCACTGGACAGGGACGTATCCTACGAGCAGTACTTC. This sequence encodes CSALDRDVSYEQYF.